The sequence of this T cell receptor (beta chain) was determined in a study of T cells in Graves' hyperthyroidism and ophthalmopathy. In the study overall: The blood sample was taken at first diagnosis, before treatment began.

Each person with ophthalmopathy scored at least 3 on the Clinical Activity Score, reached NOSPECS grade 4 or higher, and had been ill under 3 months. Exclusion followed for patients with uncontrolled infection, other autoimmune disease, pregnancy or lactation. Regarding the study as a whole: Most thyroid clonotypes with frequency above 0.001 were detected in blood.

RNA transcripts were the template for amplifying TCR beta CDR3 regions. RT-PCR in the first round (using the HTBI primer set) targeted the TCR CDR3. TCRdb analysed the multiplex PCR reads with MiXCR anew, one entry per CDR3 protein. This sample has nearly 600,000 distinct CDR3 sequences; over 12% occur once, and the top ten carry around 7%. The ends were cut back, 6 bases at V and 0 bases at J, with 9 bases in the middle. The V gene's germline CDR1 is MNHEY and CDR2 SMNVEV (reference sequence). The CDR3 length is 14 residues. In this sample, this clonotype turned up many times. No antigen is known for it.

The source is a woman between 18 and 30 years old with Graves' ophthalmopathy. This chain joins TRBV27 and TRBJ2-1; no firm D call. The sequenced sample consisted of blood. The CDR3: CASSRINSYNEQFF. CDR3 DNA: TGTGCCAGCAGCCGGATCAACTCCTACAATGAGCAGTTCTTC.